This record covers a single T cell receptor beta chain. The source of the sample is a study of T cells in Graves' hyperthyroidism and ophthalmopathy. It was considered stable Graves' hyperthyroidism when ophthalmopathy did not progress within 18 months. The source material, RNA transcripts, was used to amplify TCR beta CDR3 regions. First-round RT-PCR with HTBI primers amplified the TCR CDR3 region. TCRdb independently ran MiXCR on the multiplex PCR reads; one entry per CDR3 protein. The sample yields some 620,000 distinct CDR3 sequences, around 15% seen once. The sequence was obtained from a woman in her 30s with Graves' hyperthyroidism. Material for sequencing was blood.

CDR3 nucleotide sequence: TGTGCCAGCACCCGGGGGGTCAATCAGCCCCAGCATTTT. Translation: CASTRGVNQPQHF. This chain links TRBV6-1 with TRBJ1-5, with D maybe TRBD1 (5 bases). V lost 7 bases, J lost 3 bases, and 10 bases lay in between. The CDR3 extends over 13 amino acids. In germline, CDR1 is MNHNS, CDR2 SASEGT.